The next 26 T cell receptor beta chains were all read from a single sample in a study of blood T cell repertoires in COVID-19. Some clones are missing from TCRdb's copy, which holds only in-frame ones; the method was immunoSEQ multiplex PCR. The sample carries around 23,000 clones, 89% recorded once. Sequencing was carried out using peripheral blood. Source of these receptors: a human donor in a cohort sampled during active COVID-19.

This rearrangement joins TRBV5-4 to TRBJ2-7; 7 bases match TRBD1. This CDR3 has 13 residues. The trim removed 6 bases at V and 3 bases at J, leaving 6 bases unmatched. Germline CDR1 is SGHNT and CDR2 is YYREEE (reference sequence). This chain's CDR3 is CASNPQGRYEQYF. In DNA, the CDR3 is TGTGCCAGCAATCCACAGGGGCGCTACGAGCAGTACTTC. Combining the CDR3 with reference TRBV5-4 and TRBJ2-7 gives the whole variable domain ETGVTQSPTHLIKTRGQQVTLRCSSQSGHNTVSWYQQALGQGPQFIFQYYREEENGRGNFPPRFSGLQFPNYSSELNVNALELDDSALYLCASNPQGRYEQYFGPGTRLTVT.

This clone was observed once. V is TRBV5-1 and J is TRBJ2-3; D unresolved. Germline V gives CDR1 SGHRS, CDR2 YFSETQ. V lost 5 bases and J 0 bases, leaving 16 bases between the germline ends. CDR3 length: 16 amino acids. The CDR3 region is CASSIQRPGSTDTQYF. The CDR3 region has the DNA TGCGCCAGCAGTATCCAGCGCCCGGGTAGCACAGATACGCAGTATTTT.

V and J are TRBV13 and TRBJ1-5; tentatively, D is TRBD1 (5 bases). Germline lookup yields CDR1 PRHDT and CDR2 FYEKMQ (reference sequence). The V gene lost 0 bases and the J gene lost 0 bases, with 15 bases spanning the gap. This CDR3 spans 18 amino acids. The CDR3 spells CASSLGAGHPYSNQPQHF. In DNA, the CDR3 is TGTGCCAGCAGCTTAGGTGCAGGGCATCCCTATAGCAATCAGCCCCAGCATTTT.

The V gene is TRBV5-1, the J gene TRBJ2-3; TRBD2 aligns across 9 bases. Germline V CDR1 and CDR2: SGHRS, YFSETQ. This CDR3 has 16 amino acids. V lost 3 bases to trimming and J lost 3 bases; unmatched junction nucleotides: 8. CDR3 coding DNA: TGCGCCAGCAGCTCTGCTAGCGGGATCTCAACAGATACGCAGTATTTT. As protein: CASSSASGISTDTQYF.

The chain carries TRBV30 and TRBJ1-2; TRBD1 aligns across 8 bases. Germline loops: CDR1 GTSNPN, CDR2 SVGIG (reference sequence). The junction had 7 bases not matched to a gene; V was cut back by 4 bases and J by 9 bases. The CDR3 runs to 12 residues. The CDR3 DNA reads TGTGCCTGGATCCGGGACAGGTGGAGCTACACCTTC. Translated, it gives CAWIRDRWSYTF.

The genes are TRBV21-1 and TRBJ2-5; the D call in the table, TRBD1, was not verified against the DNA. TRBV21-1 is an annotated pseudogene. This CDR3 region has 16 residues. The CDR3 reads CASSRPGPSDQETQYF. The CDR3 nucleotides read TGTGCCAGCAGCAGACCAGGGCCCAGTGATCAAGAGACCCAGTACTTC.

The V call is TRBV12-3 or TRBV12-4, the J call TRBJ2-1; tentative D call: TRBD2 (5 bases). Trimming left V 3 bases short and J 6 bases short, with 6 bases between. CDR3 length: 12 residues. The CDR3 protein is CASSFAGNEQFF. As DNA, the CDR3 is TGTGCCAGCAGTTTCGCGGGCAATGAGCAGTTCTTC.

The chain uses TRBV28 and TRBJ1-4; 7 bases line up with TRBD1. J was trimmed by 3 bases and V by 1 base; bases with no gene match: 5. In germline, CDR1 is MDHEN, CDR2 SYDVKM. The CDR3 length is 16 residues. In nucleotides, the CDR3 is TGTGCCAGCAGTTTATTTCCAGGGGGACCTAATGAAAAACTGTTTTTT. This translates into CASSLFPGGPNEKLFF.

The rearrangement uses TRBV7-8 and TRBJ2-3, with 8 bases matching TRBD2. Germline V gene data show CDR1 as SGHVS and CDR2 as FQNEAQ. The V segment lost 5 bases and the J segment 0 bases; nucleotides outside the gene matches: 4. CDR3 length: 15 amino acids. The CDR3 sequence: CASSPTSGSTDTQYF. CDR3 DNA: TGTGCCAGCAGCCCAACTAGCGGAAGCACAGATACGCAGTATTTT. The full variable domain, with the rest looked up from reference TRBV7-8 and TRBJ2-3, is GAGVSQSPRYKVAKRGQDVALRCDPISGHVSLFWYQQALGQGPEFLTYFQNEAQLDKSGLPSDRFFAERPEGSVSTLKIQRTQQEDSAVYLCASSPTSGSTDTQYFGPGTRLTVL.

This clone occurred once. This chain connects TRBV30 to TRBJ1-1, with D perhaps matching TRBD1 (5 bases). This CDR3 spans 13 amino acids. V lost 4 bases and J lost 2, with 11 bases in between. Germline assignment: CDR1 GTSNPN and CDR2 SVGIG (reference sequence). CDR3 protein: CAWTTGPNTEAFF. CDR3 coding DNA: TGTGCCTGGACCACAGGTCCTAACACTGAAGCTTTCTTT.

The V and J genes are TRBV28 and TRBJ1-1; D is ambiguous. The CDR3 runs 12 residues. Germline V gene data show CDR1 as MDHEN and CDR2 as SYDVKM. The V gene lost 6 bases and the J gene lost 11 bases, with 16 bases spanning the gap. CDR3 region: CASSLRSSGAFF. In DNA form, the CDR3 reads TGTGCCAGCAGCTTAAGGTCGAGCGGGGCTTTCTTT.

Here the CDR3 reads CASSMQGATNEKLFF. In DNA form, the CDR3 reads TGCGCCAGCAGCATGCAGGGCGCGACTAATGAAAAACTGTTTTTT. This rearrangement joins TRBV5-1 to TRBJ1-4, with D tentatively TRBD1 (5 bases). The CDR3 spans 15 residues. Germline values: CDR1 SGHRS, CDR2 YFSETQ. V shed 4 bases and J shed 2 bases, with 12 bases lying between them.

This CDR3 is CSASQGAYNEQFF. The CDR3 nucleotides are TGCAGTGCTAGTCAGGGGGCCTACAATGAGCAGTTCTTC. The chain joins TRBV20-1 to TRBJ2-1; 7 bases are a match to TRBD1. Germline CDR1 and CDR2: DFQATT and SNEGSKA (reference sequence). Unmatched junction bases numbered 1, after V lost 3 bases and J lost 2 bases. This CDR3 region has 13 residues.

The chain links TRBV5-1 to TRBJ2-7; TRBD1 is a possible D gene (7 bases). The CDR3 extends over 16 amino acids. V was cut by 0 bases and J by 6 bases, with 19 bases left in between. CDR1 is SGHRS and CDR2 is YFSETQ in the germline V gene. CDR3 nucleotides: TGCGCCAGCAGCTTGGATCCCCTTGGGACAGCGGGCGAGCAGTACTTC. It encodes CASSLDPLGTAGEQYF.

The chain has TRBV7-2 and TRBJ2-7, with D unclear. The germline V gene encodes CDR1 SGHTA and CDR2 FQGNSA. The CDR3 consists of 14 residues. The ends were cut back, 5 bases at V and 2 bases at J, with 13 bases in the middle. The DNA for the CDR3 is TGTGCCAGCAGCGACCGACATCGTACCTACGAGCAGTACTTC. Amino acid sequence: CASSDRHRTYEQYF.

The chain carries TRBV7-8 and TRBJ1-1; D may be TRBD1 (5 bases). In germline, CDR1 is SGHVS, CDR2 FQNEAQ. This CDR3 has 14 amino acids. Deletions cut 1 base from V and 1 base from J, with 7 bases between. CDR3 sequence reads: CASSLVGQNTEAFF. CDR3 in DNA: TGTGCCAGCAGCTTAGTCGGACAGAACACTGAAGCTTTCTTT.

The chain uses TRBV3-1 (or the pseudogene TRBV3-2) and TRBJ2-5, with D uncertain. The CDR3 extends over 12 amino acids. The germline CDR1 and CDR2 sequences are LGHDT and YNNKEL (reference sequence). Trimming stripped 3 bases from V and 5 bases from J, with 7 bases between. The CDR3 is CASSQVRETQYF. The CDR3 DNA sequence: TGTGCCAGCAGCCAGGTCCGGGAGACCCAGTACTTC.

This chain connects TRBV10-3 to TRBJ2-3; D gene ambiguous. The germline CDR1 and CDR2 sequences are ENHRY and SYGVKD. The CDR3 totals 12 residues. Deletions cut 0 bases from V and 8 bases from J, with 6 bases between. Here the CDR3 DNA reads TGTGCCATCAGTGAGTCCCACACTACGCAGTATTTT. This codes for CAISESHTTQYF.

The rearrangement joins TRBV19 to TRBJ2-2; 9 nucleotides line up with TRBD1. The germline CDR1 and CDR2 sequences are LNHDA and SQIVND (reference sequence). Trimming cost V 3 bases and J 4 bases; bases outside gene matches: 6. The CDR3 covers 16 residues. The CDR3 region is CASSIKDRGGTGELFF. The CDR3 coding sequence is TGTGCCAGTAGTATTAAGGACAGGGGCGGCACCGGGGAGCTGTTTTTT.

The chain joins TRBV18 to TRBJ1-2; D gene ambiguous. The CDR3 extends over 15 amino acids. CDR1 is KGHSH and CDR2 is LQKENI in the germline V gene. Deletions cut 5 bases from V and 1 base from J, with 14 bases between. CDR3 nucleotide sequence: TGTGCCAGCTCATTAAGTGCGGCAGATAACTATGGCTACACCTTC. Translation gives CASSLSAADNYGYTF.

The table lists this clone with a few counts. The V call is TRBV6-1, the J call TRBJ2-3; D is uncertain. This CDR3 contains 14 residues. V was shortened by 3 bases and J by 4 bases, with 11 bases between the two germline ends. Germline CDR1 reads MNHNS; CDR2 reads SASEGT. The CDR3 is CASSETGSPDTQYF. CDR3 in DNA: TGTGCCAGCAGTGAGACCGGTAGCCCAGATACGCAGTATTTT.

The V gene is TRBV6-1, the J gene TRBJ2-5, with 13 positions matching TRBD2. The junction had 13 bases not matched to a gene; V was cut back by 3 bases and J by 0 bases. The V gene's germline CDR1 is MNHNS and CDR2 SASEGT. The CDR3 is 20 amino acids. In DNA, the CDR3 is TGTGCCAGCAGTGATCTTCCGGGACTAGCGGGACCTAAGTACCAAGAGACCCAGTACTTC. Translated: CASSDLPGLAGPKYQETQYF.

The gene calls are TRBV27 and TRBJ2-1; 9 bases align to TRBD2. The V gene end was trimmed by 7 bases and the J gene end by 5 bases; junction bases not matched to a gene: 6. The CDR3 consists of 14 residues. The germline V gene has CDR1 MNHEY and CDR2 SMNVEV (reference sequence). The CDR3 coding sequence is TGTGCCAGCACCCTTAGCGGGAGCAACAATGAGCAGTTCTTC. Its translation: CASTLSGSNNEQFF.

Only one count was recorded for this clone. The chain links TRBV6-4 to TRBJ1-1; D is possibly TRBD1 (5 bases). From germline, CDR1 is MRHNA and CDR2 SNTAGT. CDR3 length: 13 amino acids. With 6 bases removed from V and 0 bases from J, the gap between germline ends came to 8 bases. CDR3 sequence (DNA): TGTGCCAGCAGGGACAACATGAACACTGAAGCTTTCTTT. This translates into CASRDNMNTEAFF.

In DNA form, the CDR3 reads TGTGCCAGCAGCCAAGCGATCGCCAGGGTGTGGGAGACCCAGTACTTC. Translated: CASSQAIARVWETQYF. The chain joins TRBV14 to TRBJ2-5; tentatively, D is TRBD1 (5 bases). V was cut by 1 base and J by 5 bases, with 17 bases left in between. CDR3 size: 16 residues. The germline V gene has CDR1 SGHDN and CDR2 FVKESK.

The genes are TRBV19 and TRBJ1-1, with D possibly being TRBD1 (6 bases). Trimming stripped 3 bases from V and 5 bases from J, with 19 bases between. The CDR3 runs to 16 residues. CDR1 and CDR2 (germline): LNHDA, SQIVND (reference sequence). CDR3: CASSIDPAGRGTEAFF. The CDR3 DNA is TGTGCCAGTAGTATCGATCCTGCGGGGAGGGGGACTGAAGCTTTCTTT.